These 21 T cell receptor beta chains came from one sample sequenced in a study of CD8 T cells in Susac syndrome. RNA totalling about 0.45 to 1 ug underwent reverse transcription with random hexamers. TCRdb re-derived calls from the immunoSEQ multiplex PCR reads in MiXCR, one entry per CDR3 protein. The data show 150,000 to 200,000 distinct CDR3 sequences, 95% seen once. Material: CD4+ T cells from PBMCs. The origin of the receptors is a human donor with multiple sclerosis.

A few counts support this clonotype. The CDR3 is CASSYAGTPGETQYF. For the CDR3, the DNA is TGTGCCAGCAGTTACGCGGGCACGCCGGGGGAGACCCAGTACTTC. This rearrangement joins TRBV6-5 to TRBJ2-5; possible D gene TRBD2, 5 bases. Germline CDR1 and CDR2: MNHEY and SVGAGI. The CDR3 sequence is 15 residues long. The germline V and J ends were trimmed by 2 bases and 5 bases, with 15 bases remaining between them.

The chain employs TRBV15 and TRBJ1-2, with TRBD1 identical over 8 bases. The CDR3 runs to 16 residues. Germline assignment: CDR1 LNHNV and CDR2 YYDKDF (reference sequence). With 2 bases clipped from V and 6 bases from J, the junction kept 11 bases outside the gene matches. This chain's CDR3 is CATSRRTGPNPNGYTF. CDR3 nucleotides: TGTGCCACCAGCAGACGGACAGGGCCCAACCCTAATGGCTACACCTTC.

The gene calls are TRBV25-1 and TRBJ2-3, with D hard to call. There are 15 residues in the CDR3. CDR1 is MGHDK, CDR2 SYGVNS, per germline. Trimming stripped 1 base from V and 1 base from J, with 9 bases between. The CDR3 DNA is TGTGCCAGCAGTGAATCTTGGCTGGGCACAGATACGCAGTATTTT. Translating gives CASSESWLGTDTQYF.

The gene calls are TRBV25-1 and TRBJ1-1; TRBD1 agrees at 7 bases. CDR3 length: 13 amino acids. Losses at the gene ends were 6 bases for V and 5 bases for J; bases not matched to a gene: 6. Germline V gene lookup returns CDR1 MGHDK and CDR2 SYGVNS. The CDR3 loop is CASRTGIQTEAFF. The CDR3 nucleotides read TGTGCCAGCAGGACAGGGATTCAGACTGAAGCTTTCTTT.

The V call is TRBV20-1, the J call TRBJ1-2; 8 bases are a match to TRBD1. There are 14 residues in the CDR3. V dropped 4 bases and J dropped 2; count of bases not matched to a gene: 6. Germline V gene sequence: CDR1 DFQATT, CDR2 SNEGSKA (reference sequence). CDR3 protein: CSAIVTGENYGYTF. The CDR3 DNA follows: TGCAGTGCTATAGTGACAGGGGAAAACTATGGCTACACCTTC.

V is TRBV12-3 or TRBV12-4 and J is TRBJ1-1; 8 bases align to TRBD1. V gave up 4 bases and J gave up 1 base; unmatched junction bases: 11. The CDR3 is 17 amino acids. The CDR3 sequence: CASSSHSGGVWNTEAFF. The CDR3 nucleotides are TGTGCCAGCAGTTCTCACTCAGGGGGCGTTTGGAACACTGAAGCTTTCTTT.

Here the CDR3 reads CAWSAGGASQPQHF. CDR3 sequence (DNA): TGTGCCTGGAGTGCGGGGGGGGCGAGTCAGCCCCAGCATTTT. V gene TRBV30 combines with J gene TRBJ1-5; a possible D gene is TRBD1 (6 bases). The CDR3 covers 14 residues. V dropped 1 base and J dropped 6 bases, with 13 bases sitting between them. Germline lookup yields CDR1 GTSNPN and CDR2 SVGIG (reference sequence).

The CDR3 is CASSQVTGRYGTDTQYF. The CDR3 DNA sequence: TGTGCCAGCAGCCAAGTAACAGGGCGATATGGAACAGATACGCAGTATTTT. The chain employs TRBV3-1 and TRBJ2-3; weak D call: TRBD1 (6 bases). Looked up from germline, CDR1 is LGHDT and CDR2 is YNNKEL (reference sequence). This CDR3 is 17 amino acids long. Trimming pared 1 base from V and 3 bases from J, leaving 17 bases between.

The V gene is TRBV14, the J gene TRBJ2-1, with D perhaps TRBD2 (7 bases). The germline V gene has CDR1 SGHDN and CDR2 FVKESK. Trimming removed 4 bases from V and 1 base from J, with 14 bases in between. The CDR3 has 16 amino acids. The CDR3 DNA is TGTGCCAGCAGCCTCTTGGGGGGGCTGTCCTACAATGAGCAGTTCTTC. It translates to CASSLLGGLSYNEQFF.

The CDR3 DNA is TGTGCCAGCAGCCTCTATGGTCCCAATAGCAATCAGCCCCAGCATTTT. Its protein product is CASSLYGPNSNQPQHF. The rearrangement links TRBV3-1 to TRBJ1-5; D gene uncertain. Looked up from germline, CDR1 is LGHDT and CDR2 is YNNKEL (reference sequence). V was trimmed by 4 bases and J by 0 bases, leaving 13 bases between them. The length of the CDR3 is 16 residues.

This clonotype was counted a single time. The CDR3 reads CASSQGRAAYEQYF. CDR3 DNA sequence: TGTGCCAGCAGCCAAGGGAGAGCTGCCTACGAGCAGTACTTC. The chain combines TRBV14 with TRBJ2-7; D is unresolved. V lost 1 base and J lost 2, with 9 bases in between. There are 14 residues in the CDR3. Germline loops: CDR1 SGHDN, CDR2 FVKESK.

The V and J genes are TRBV29-1 and TRBJ2-7, with D maybe TRBD1 (6 bases). V shed 3 bases and J shed 3 bases, with 12 bases lying between them. The CDR3 loop spans 13 amino acids. CDR1 and CDR2 (germline): SQVTM, ANQGSEA. CDR3 sequence (DNA): TGCAGCGTTGATGAGCAGGGGTACTACGAGCAGTACTTC. Its translation is CSVDEQGYYEQYF.

The rearrangement links TRBV20-1 to TRBJ1-1, with D maybe TRBD1 (5 bases). CDR1 is DFQATT, CDR2 SNEGSKA, per germline (reference sequence). V dropped 6 bases and J dropped 1 base, with 12 bases sitting between them. The CDR3 has 13 amino acids. Written as DNA, the CDR3 is TGCAGTGCCCCGGGGGTGTCGAACACTGAAGCTTTCTTT. Its protein product is CSAPGVSNTEAFF.

This chain uses TRBV29-1 with TRBJ2-1, with 7 positions matching TRBD1. Germline assignment: CDR1 SQVTM and CDR2 ANQGSEA. CDR3 length: 13 residues. Trimming took 8 bases from V and 1 from J; bases not matched to a gene: 5. CDR3 DNA: TGCAGCACCAAGGGGGCATCCTACAATGAGCAGTTCTTC. The encoded protein is CSTKGASYNEQFF.

This rearrangement joins TRBV29-1 to TRBJ1-1; D is ambiguous. V was cut by 7 bases and J by 8 bases, with 17 bases left in between. The CDR3 is 12 residues long. From germline, CDR1 is SQVTM and CDR2 ANQGSEA. As DNA, the CDR3 is TGCAGCGCCGACCCTTATGAGGGAGAAGCTTTCTTT. This codes for CSADPYEGEAFF.

This chain uses TRBV2 with TRBJ2-7, with TRBD1 matching 8 bases. The CDR3 loop spans 16 amino acids. The germline V gene encodes CDR1 SNHLY and CDR2 FYNNEI. After removal of 8 bases from V and 7 bases from J, the junction contained 19 bases not matched to a gene. In nucleotides, the CDR3 is TGTGCCAGCGCCCTCGACGGGACAGGCCCCGCCGGGGAGCAGTACTTC. Amino acid sequence: CASALDGTGPAGEQYF.

The chain recombines TRBV9 with TRBJ1-2; tentative D call: TRBD1 (5 bases). CDR3 length: 16 amino acids. CDR1 and CDR2 from the germline V gene are SGDLS and YYNGEE. The V end lost 4 bases, the J end lost 8 bases, and 24 bases lay between the germline ends. CDR3 sequence reads: CASSLYPGPDMEGYTF. The CDR3, as DNA: TGTGCCAGCAGCTTATACCCGGGGCCGGATATGGAGGGCTACACCTTC.

The CDR3 DNA sequence: TGTGCCAGCAGTTTAATGTCGGCGGTGAATGAGCAGTTCTTC. Translated, it gives CASSLMSAVNEQFF. The genes are TRBV12-3 or TRBV12-4 and TRBJ2-1; unclear D gene. The CDR3 consists of 14 residues. Trimming took off 2 bases at V and 7 bases at J, with 12 bases between the two ends.

The rearrangement uses TRBV7-8 and TRBJ2-1, with a tentative D call TRBD1 (6 bases). Between the trimmed V and J ends, which lost 5 bases and 8 bases, there was a span of 10 bases. The CDR3 is made up of 12 amino acids. The germline V gene has CDR1 SGHVS and CDR2 FQNEAQ. CDR3 in DNA: TGTGCCAGCAGCCTCACAGGGTATGAGCAGTTCTTC. Its translation is CASSLTGYEQFF.

This chain links TRBV6-1 with TRBJ2-1; 13 bases are shared with TRBD2. The CDR3 spans 17 residues. J lost 7 bases, V lost 6 bases, and 12 bases had no gene match. Germline-derived CDR1 and CDR2 are MNHNS and SASEGT. The CDR3 bases are TGTGCCAGCAGGCGCCGGACTAGCGGGGGCAGGGGGAATGAGCAGTTCTTC. Translation: CASRRRTSGGRGNEQFF.

The V call is TRBV6-1, the J call TRBJ2-2, with D unclear. Germline CDR1 is MNHNS and CDR2 is SASEGT. V lost 6 bases and J lost 0, with 8 bases in between. The CDR3 runs 14 residues. The CDR3 bases are TGTGCCAGCAGGGCTCTGACGAACACCGGGGAGCTGTTTTTT. This encodes CASRALTNTGELFF.